These 14 T cell receptor beta chains were all obtained from the same sample, sequenced in a study of T cells in Graves' hyperthyroidism and ophthalmopathy. There were TCR beta CDR3 regions amplified from RNA transcripts. The HTBI primer set served for first-round RT-PCR of the TCR CDR3. TCRdb analysed the multiplex PCR reads with MiXCR anew, one entry per CDR3 protein. The data hold around 100,000 distinct CDR3 sequences, with 47% observed a single time. Sequenced material: blood. These receptors were collected from a man between 40 and 49 years old with Graves' hyperthyroidism.

This clonotype was detected ten times or more. CDR3 amino acids: CASRFGIYQPQHF. CDR3 bases: TGTGCCAGCAGGTTCGGAATATACCAGCCCCAGCATTTT. V and J are TRBV12-3 or TRBV12-4 and TRBJ1-5; no clear D gene. The CDR3 spans 13 residues. V lost 6 bases and J lost 7, with 13 bases in between.

The genes are TRBV7-9 and TRBJ1-2; D is ambiguous. The CDR3 extends over 14 amino acids. CDR1 is SEHNR and CDR2 is FQNEAQ in the germline V gene (reference sequence). With 1 base removed from V and 8 bases from J, the gap between germline ends came to 14 bases. CDR3 bases: TGTGCCAGCAGCTTAGTTGGCATAACTAGGGGCTACACCTTC. As protein: CASSLVGITRGYTF.

CDR3 in amino acids: CASSLGYGETQYF. The CDR3 DNA follows: TGCGCCAGCAGCTTAGGATACGGGGAGACCCAGTACTTC. The V gene is TRBV5-1, the J gene TRBJ2-5, with unresolved D. This CDR3 region has 13 residues. Germline values: CDR1 SGHRS, CDR2 YFSETQ. V shed 2 bases and J shed 5 bases, with 10 bases lying between them.

The gene calls are TRBV20-1 and TRBJ2-1; the D gene could be TRBD1 or TRBD2 (5 bases each). Germline V gene sequence: CDR1 DFQATT, CDR2 SNEGSKA (reference sequence). The V end lost 3 bases, the J end lost 7 bases, and 10 bases lay between the germline ends. CDR3 length: 12 amino acids. The CDR3 region has the DNA TGCAGTGCTAGGGGGGTGGGGAATGAGCAGTTCTTC. The encoded protein is CSARGVGNEQFF.

This clonotype was counted ten times or more. The chain couples TRBV20-1 to TRBJ2-2, with 7 bases matching TRBD1. Germline V gene sequence: CDR1 DFQATT, CDR2 SNEGSKA (reference sequence). The trim removed 6 bases at V and 8 bases at J, leaving 9 bases unmatched. The length of the CDR3 is 13 residues. The CDR3 here is CSANRGEGGELFF. CDR3 sequence (DNA): TGCAGTGCCAACAGGGGTGAGGGGGGGGAGCTGTTTTTT.

This clonotype came up many times. The V and J genes are TRBV12-3 or TRBV12-4 and TRBJ1-2, with D hard to call. The CDR3 contains 12 residues. The V end lost 7 bases, the J end lost 5 bases, and 11 bases lay between the germline ends. The CDR3 nucleotides are TGTGCCAGCACGCGGACGGTATATGGCTACACCTTC. This gives the protein CASTRTVYGYTF.

This clonotype occurred many times. V gene TRBV20-1 combines with J gene TRBJ2-3; 8 bases align to TRBD1. Germline loops: CDR1 DFQATT, CDR2 SNEGSKA (reference sequence). The V gene end was trimmed by 1 base and the J gene end by 1 base; junction bases not matched to a gene: 1. The CDR3 extends over 14 amino acids. CDR3 residues: CSARAGQGTDTQYF. The DNA for the CDR3 is TGCAGTGCTAGAGCGGGACAGGGCACAGATACGCAGTATTTT.

V gene TRBV10-2 combines with J gene TRBJ2-1, with D tentatively TRBD2 (5 bases). There are 13 residues in the CDR3. In germline, CDR1 is WSHSY, CDR2 SAAADI. V lost 6 bases to trimming and J lost 3 bases, with 9 bases between them. The CDR3 nucleotides are TGCGCCAGCAGGGCTGGAGGCTACAATGAGCAGTTCTTC. It translates to CASRAGGYNEQFF.

This clonotype occurred a few times. This chain links TRBV15 with TRBJ2-5; D gene ambiguous. Between the trimmed V and J ends, which lost 3 bases and 0 bases, there was a span of 17 bases. The germline gives CDR1 LNHNV, CDR2 YYDKDF (reference sequence). The CDR3 is made up of 17 amino acids. The CDR3 coding sequence is TGTGCCACCAGCAGGATCGCGAAGGATTTAAACCAAGAGACCCAGTACTTC. Its protein product is CATSRIAKDLNQETQYF.

This clonotype has ten or more counts. The chain combines TRBV6-1 with TRBJ2-7; D unresolved. Germline V gene data show CDR1 as MNHNS and CDR2 as SASEGT. V lost 2 bases and J lost 2, with 4 bases in between. The CDR3 length is 12 residues. CDR3 DNA sequence: TGTGCCAGCAGTGAACAGACCTACGAGCAGTACTTC. Translation gives CASSEQTYEQYF.

The chain couples TRBV9 to TRBJ2-1, with 7 positions matching TRBD2. Per the germline V gene, CDR1 is SGDLS and CDR2 is YYNGEE. The CDR3 runs to 14 residues. V lost 5 bases to trimming and J lost 3 bases; unmatched junction nucleotides: 5. CDR3 DNA: TGTGCCAGCAGTTGGGGGGGACTCTACAATGAGCAGTTCTTC. Translating gives CASSWGGLYNEQFF.

Worth noting for this clonotype: A much larger clonotype is one base distant, so this may be a read error. This rearrangement joins TRBV6-5 to TRBJ2-6; D call uncertain. The CDR3 is made up of 15 amino acids. Trimming stripped 4 bases from V and 4 bases from J, with 11 bases between. CDR1 MNHEY and CDR2 SVGAGI come from the germline V gene. DNA of the CDR3: TGTGCCAGCAGTTCCAGGAGATCGGGGGCCAACGTCCTGACTTTC. Translated, it gives CASSSRRSGANVLTF.

This clonotype appeared many times. The CDR3 region has the DNA TGTGCCAGCAGCACAGGGGGGGGTGGCTACACCTTC. Residues: CASSTGGGGYTF. The rearrangement links TRBV9 to TRBJ1-2; TRBD1 agrees at 8 bases. The CDR3 has 12 amino acids. CDR1 is SGDLS, CDR2 YYNGEE, per germline. The trim removed 4 bases at V and 7 bases at J, leaving 3 bases unmatched.

The J gene is TRBJ2-1, the V gene TRBV29-1, with D tentatively TRBD2 (6 bases). Germline CDR1 is SQVTM and CDR2 is ANQGSEA. This CDR3 is 12 amino acids long. CDR3 loop: CTSGVHYNEQFF. DNA of the CDR3: TGCACCTCGGGGGTACACTACAATGAGCAGTTCTTC.